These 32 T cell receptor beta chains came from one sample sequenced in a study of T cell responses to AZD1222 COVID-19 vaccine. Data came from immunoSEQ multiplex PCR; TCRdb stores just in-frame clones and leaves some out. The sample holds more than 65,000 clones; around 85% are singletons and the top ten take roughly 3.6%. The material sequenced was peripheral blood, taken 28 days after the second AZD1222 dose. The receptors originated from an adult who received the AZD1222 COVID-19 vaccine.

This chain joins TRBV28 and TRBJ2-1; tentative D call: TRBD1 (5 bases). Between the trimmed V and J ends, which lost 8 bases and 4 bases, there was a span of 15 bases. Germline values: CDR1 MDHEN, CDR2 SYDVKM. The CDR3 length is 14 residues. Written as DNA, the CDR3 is TGTGCCAGCCTTGGGGCAGGGCTATACAATGAGCAGTTCTTC. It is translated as CASLGAGLYNEQFF.

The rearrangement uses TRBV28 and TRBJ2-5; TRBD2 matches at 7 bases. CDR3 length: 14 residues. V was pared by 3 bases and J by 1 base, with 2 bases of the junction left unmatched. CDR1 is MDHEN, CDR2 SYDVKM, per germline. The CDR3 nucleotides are TGTGCCAGCAGTTTGACTAGCTCCCAAGAGACCCAGTACTTC. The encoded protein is CASSLTSSQETQYF.

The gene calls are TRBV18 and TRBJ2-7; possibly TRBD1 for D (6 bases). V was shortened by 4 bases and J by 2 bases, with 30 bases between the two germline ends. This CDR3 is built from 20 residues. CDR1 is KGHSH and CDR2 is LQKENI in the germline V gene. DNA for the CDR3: TGTGCCAGCTCACAGGAGACCGGGACAAGGTCATCGGGATCAACCTACGAGCAGTACTTC. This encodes CASSQETGTRSSGSTYEQYF.

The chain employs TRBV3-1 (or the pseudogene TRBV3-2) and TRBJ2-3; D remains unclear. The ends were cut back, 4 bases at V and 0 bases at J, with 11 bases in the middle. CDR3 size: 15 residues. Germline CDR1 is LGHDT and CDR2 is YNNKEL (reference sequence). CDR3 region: CASSRTDYSTDTQYF. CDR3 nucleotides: TGTGCCAGCAGCCGGACGGATTACAGCACAGATACGCAGTATTTT.

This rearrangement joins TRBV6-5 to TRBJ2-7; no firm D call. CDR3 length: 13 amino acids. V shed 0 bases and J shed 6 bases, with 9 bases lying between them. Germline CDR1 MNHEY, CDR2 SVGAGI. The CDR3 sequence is CASSYSKVFEQYF. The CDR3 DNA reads TGTGCCAGCAGTTACTCGAAGGTCTTCGAGCAGTACTTC.

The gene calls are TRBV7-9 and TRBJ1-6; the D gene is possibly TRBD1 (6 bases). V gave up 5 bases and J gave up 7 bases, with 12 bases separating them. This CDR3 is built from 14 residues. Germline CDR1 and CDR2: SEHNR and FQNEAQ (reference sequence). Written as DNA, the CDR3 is TGTGCCAGCAGCACAGGGCTCGCCAATTCACCCCTCCACTTT. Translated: CASSTGLANSPLHF.

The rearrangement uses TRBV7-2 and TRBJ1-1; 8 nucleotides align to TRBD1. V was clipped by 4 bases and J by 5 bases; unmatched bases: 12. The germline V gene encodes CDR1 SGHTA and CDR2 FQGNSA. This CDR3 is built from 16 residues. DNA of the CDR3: TGTGCCAGCAGCTCCCAAGCCAGGGGGCTAGAAACTGAAGCTTTCTTT. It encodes CASSSQARGLETEAFF.

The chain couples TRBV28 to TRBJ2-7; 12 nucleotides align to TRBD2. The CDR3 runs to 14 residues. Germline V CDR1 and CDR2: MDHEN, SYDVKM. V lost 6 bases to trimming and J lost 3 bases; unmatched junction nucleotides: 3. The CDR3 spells CASRTSGSIYEQYF. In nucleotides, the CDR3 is TGTGCCAGCAGGACTAGCGGGAGTATCTACGAGCAGTACTTC.

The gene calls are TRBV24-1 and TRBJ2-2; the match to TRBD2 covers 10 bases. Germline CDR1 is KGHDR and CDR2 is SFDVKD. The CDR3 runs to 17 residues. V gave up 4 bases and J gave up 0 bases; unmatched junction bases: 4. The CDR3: CATSDASGGPNTGELFF. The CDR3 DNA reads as TGTGCCACCAGTGACGCTAGCGGGGGCCCGAACACCGGGGAGCTGTTTTTT.

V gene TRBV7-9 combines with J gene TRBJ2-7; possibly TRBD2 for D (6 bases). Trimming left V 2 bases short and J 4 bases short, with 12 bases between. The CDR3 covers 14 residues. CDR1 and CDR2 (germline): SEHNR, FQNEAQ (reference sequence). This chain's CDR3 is CASSLWGVGYEQYF. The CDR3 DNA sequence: TGTGCCAGCAGCTTATGGGGGGTCGGGTACGAGCAGTACTTC.

For the CDR3, the DNA is TGTGCCAGCTCACCACCAACTACCTACGAGCAGTACTTC. Translated, it gives CASSPPTTYEQYF. This sequence joins TRBV18 and TRBJ2-7, with unresolved D. Trimming pared 0 bases from V and 2 bases from J, leaving 5 bases between. This CDR3 spans 13 amino acids. CDR1 and CDR2 (germline): KGHSH, LQKENI.

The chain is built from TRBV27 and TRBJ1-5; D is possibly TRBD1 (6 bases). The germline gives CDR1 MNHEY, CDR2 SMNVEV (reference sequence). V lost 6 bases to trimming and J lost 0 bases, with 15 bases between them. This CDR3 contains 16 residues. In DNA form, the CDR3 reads TGTGCCAGCAGCCCTTCCCACAGGGTTAGCAATCAGCCCCAGCATTTT. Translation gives CASSPSHRVSNQPQHF.

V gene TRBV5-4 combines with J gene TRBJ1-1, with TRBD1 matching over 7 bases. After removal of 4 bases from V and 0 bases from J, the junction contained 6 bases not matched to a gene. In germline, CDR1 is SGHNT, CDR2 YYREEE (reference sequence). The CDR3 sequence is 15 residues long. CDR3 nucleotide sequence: TGTGCCAGCAGCCGGGGACAGCTAATGAACACTGAAGCTTTCTTT. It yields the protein CASSRGQLMNTEAFF.

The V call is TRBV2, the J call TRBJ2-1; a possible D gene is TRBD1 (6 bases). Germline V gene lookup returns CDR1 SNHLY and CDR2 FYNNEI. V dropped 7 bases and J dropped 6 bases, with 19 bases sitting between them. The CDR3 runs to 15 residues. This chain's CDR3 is CASNPDSTPFNEQFF. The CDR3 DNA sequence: TGTGCCAGCAATCCGGACAGTACACCCTTCAATGAGCAGTTCTTC.

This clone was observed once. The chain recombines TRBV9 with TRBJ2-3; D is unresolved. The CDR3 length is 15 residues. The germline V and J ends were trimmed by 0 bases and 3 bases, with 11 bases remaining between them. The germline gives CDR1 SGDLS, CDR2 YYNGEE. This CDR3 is CASSVASGATDTQYF. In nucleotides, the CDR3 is TGTGCCAGCAGCGTAGCCTCAGGCGCTACAGATACGCAGTATTTT.

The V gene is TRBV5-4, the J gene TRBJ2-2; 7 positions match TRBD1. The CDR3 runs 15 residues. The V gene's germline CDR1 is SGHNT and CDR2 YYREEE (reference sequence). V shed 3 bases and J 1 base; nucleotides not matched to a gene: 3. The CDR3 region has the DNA TGTGCCAGCAGCTCTAACAGGGGGAACACCGGGGAGCTGTTTTTT. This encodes CASSSNRGNTGELFF.

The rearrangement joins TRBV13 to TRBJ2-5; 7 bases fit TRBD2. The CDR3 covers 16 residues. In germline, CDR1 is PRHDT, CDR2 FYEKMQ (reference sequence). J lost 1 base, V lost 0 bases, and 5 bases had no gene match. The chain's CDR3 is CASSLGPSGIQETQYF. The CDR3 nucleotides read TGTGCCAGCAGCTTAGGTCCTAGCGGTATCCAAGAGACCCAGTACTTC.

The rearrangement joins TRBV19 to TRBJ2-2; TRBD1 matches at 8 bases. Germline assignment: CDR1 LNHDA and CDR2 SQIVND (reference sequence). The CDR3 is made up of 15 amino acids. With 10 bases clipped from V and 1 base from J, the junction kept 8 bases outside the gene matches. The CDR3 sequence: CATKRTGMNTGELFF. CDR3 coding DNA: TGTGCCACGAAAAGGACAGGGATGAACACCGGGGAGCTGTTTTTT.

CDR3 sequence: CASSISGRTEAFF. In DNA form, the CDR3 reads TGTGCCAGTAGTATTTCGGGGAGGACTGAAGCTTTCTTT. The chain recombines TRBV19 with TRBJ1-1; D remains unclear. This CDR3 has 13 amino acids. Trimming stripped 3 bases from V and 5 bases from J, with 10 bases between. Germline CDR1 is LNHDA and CDR2 is SQIVND (reference sequence).

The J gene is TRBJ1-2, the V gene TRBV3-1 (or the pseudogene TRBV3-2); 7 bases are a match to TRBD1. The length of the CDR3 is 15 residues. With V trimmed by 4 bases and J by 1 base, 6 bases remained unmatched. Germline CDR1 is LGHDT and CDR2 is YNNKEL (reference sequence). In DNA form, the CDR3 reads TGTGCCAGCAGCCGCCCGGGACAGAGTAACTATGGCTACACCTTC. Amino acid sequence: CASSRPGQSNYGYTF.

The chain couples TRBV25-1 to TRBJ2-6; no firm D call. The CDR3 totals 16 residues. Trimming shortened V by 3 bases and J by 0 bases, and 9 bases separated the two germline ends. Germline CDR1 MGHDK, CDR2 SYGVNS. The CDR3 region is CASSDPTHSGANVLTF. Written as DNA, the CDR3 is TGTGCCAGCAGTGACCCGACACACTCTGGGGCCAACGTCCTGACTTTC.

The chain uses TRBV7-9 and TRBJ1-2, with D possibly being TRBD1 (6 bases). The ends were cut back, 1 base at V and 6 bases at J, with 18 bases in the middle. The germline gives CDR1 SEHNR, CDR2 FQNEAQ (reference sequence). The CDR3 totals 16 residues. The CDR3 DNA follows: TGTGCCAGCAGCTTAGATCGTGTAGGGGGGGCAGATGGCTACACCTTC. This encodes CASSLDRVGGADGYTF.

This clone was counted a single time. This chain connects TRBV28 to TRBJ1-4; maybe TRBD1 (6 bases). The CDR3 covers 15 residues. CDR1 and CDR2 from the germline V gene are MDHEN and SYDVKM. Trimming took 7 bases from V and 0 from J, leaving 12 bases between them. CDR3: CASILQGTTNEKLFF. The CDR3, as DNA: TGTGCCAGCATTCTACAGGGCACAACTAATGAAAAACTGTTTTTT.

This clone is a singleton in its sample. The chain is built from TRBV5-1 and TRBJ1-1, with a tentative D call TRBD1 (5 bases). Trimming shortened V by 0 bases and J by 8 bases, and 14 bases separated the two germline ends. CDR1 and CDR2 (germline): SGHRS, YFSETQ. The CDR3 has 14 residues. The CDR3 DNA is TGCGCCAGCAGCTTGGGGGACTCCAGTGACGAAGCTTTCTTT. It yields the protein CASSLGDSSDEAFF.

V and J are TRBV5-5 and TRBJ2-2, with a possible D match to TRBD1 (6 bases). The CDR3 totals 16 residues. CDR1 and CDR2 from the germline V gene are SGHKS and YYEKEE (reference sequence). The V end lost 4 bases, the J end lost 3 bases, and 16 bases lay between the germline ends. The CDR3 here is CASSRTGRPDTGELFF. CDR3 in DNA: TGTGCCAGCAGCCGTACAGGGCGGCCCGACACCGGGGAGCTGTTTTTT.

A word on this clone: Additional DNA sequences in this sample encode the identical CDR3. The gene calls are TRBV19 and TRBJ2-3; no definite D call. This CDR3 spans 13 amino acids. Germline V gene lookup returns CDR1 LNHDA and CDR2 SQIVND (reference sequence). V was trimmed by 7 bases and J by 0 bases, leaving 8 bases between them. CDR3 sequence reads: CASTPGSTDTQYF. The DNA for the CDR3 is TGTGCCAGTACGCCAGGAAGCACAGATACGCAGTATTTT. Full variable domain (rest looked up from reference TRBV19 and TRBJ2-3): DGGITQSPKYLFRKEGQNVTLSCEQNLNHDAMYWYRQDPGQGLRLIYYSQIVNDFQKGDIAEGYSVSREKKESFPLTVTSAQKNPTAFYLCASTPGSTDTQYFGPGTRLTVL.

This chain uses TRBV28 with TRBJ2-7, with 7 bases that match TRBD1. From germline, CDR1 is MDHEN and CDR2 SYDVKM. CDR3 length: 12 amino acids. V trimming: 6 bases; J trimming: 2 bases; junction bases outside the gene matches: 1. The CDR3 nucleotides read TGTGCCAGCAGAGGACAGGCCTACGAGCAGTACTTC. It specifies CASRGQAYEQYF.

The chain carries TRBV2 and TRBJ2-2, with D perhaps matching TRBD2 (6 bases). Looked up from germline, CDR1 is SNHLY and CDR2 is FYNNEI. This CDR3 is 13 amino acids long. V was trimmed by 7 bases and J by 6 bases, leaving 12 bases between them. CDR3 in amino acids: CASNGGLSGELFF. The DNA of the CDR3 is TGTGCCAGCAACGGGGGACTCTCCGGGGAGCTGTTTTTT. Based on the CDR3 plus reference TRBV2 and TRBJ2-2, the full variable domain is EPEVTQTPSHQVTQMGQEVILRCVPISNHLYFYWYRQILGQKVEFLVSFYNNEISEKSEIFDDQFSVERPDGSNFTLKIRSTKLEDSAMYFCASNGGLSGELFFGEGSRLTVL.

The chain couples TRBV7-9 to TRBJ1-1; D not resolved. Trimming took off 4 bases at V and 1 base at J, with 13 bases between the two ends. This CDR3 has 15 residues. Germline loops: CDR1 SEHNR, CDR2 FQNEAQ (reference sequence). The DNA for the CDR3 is TGTGCCAGCAGCTCCAGAACGGGGTGGAACACTGAAGCTTTCTTT. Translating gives CASSSRTGWNTEAFF.

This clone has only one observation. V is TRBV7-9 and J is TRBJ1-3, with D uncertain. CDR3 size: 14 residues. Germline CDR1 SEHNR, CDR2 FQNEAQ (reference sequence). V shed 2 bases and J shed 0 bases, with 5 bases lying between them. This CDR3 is CASSLLGSGNTIYF. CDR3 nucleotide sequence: TGTGCCAGCAGCTTATTGGGCTCTGGAAACACCATATATTTT. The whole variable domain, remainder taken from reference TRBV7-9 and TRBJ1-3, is DTGVSQNPRHKITKRGQNVTFRCDPISEHNRLYWYRQTLGQGPEFLTYFQNEAQLEKSRLLSDRFSAERPKGSFSTLEIQRTEQGDSAMYLCASSLLGSGNTIYFGEGSWLTVV.

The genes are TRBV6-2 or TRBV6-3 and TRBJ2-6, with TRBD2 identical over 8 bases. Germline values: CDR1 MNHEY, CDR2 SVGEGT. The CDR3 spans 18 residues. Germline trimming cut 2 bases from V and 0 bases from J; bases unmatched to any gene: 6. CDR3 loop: CASSYRLAGYSGANVLTF. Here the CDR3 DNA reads TGTGCCAGCAGTTACCGTCTAGCGGGCTACTCTGGGGCCAACGTCCTGACTTTC.

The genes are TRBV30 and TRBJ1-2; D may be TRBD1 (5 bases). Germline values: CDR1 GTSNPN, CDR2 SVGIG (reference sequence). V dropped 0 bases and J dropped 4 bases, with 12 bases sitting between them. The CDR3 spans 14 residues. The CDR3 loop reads CAWSVLIRAYGYTF. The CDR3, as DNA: TGTGCCTGGAGTGTACTAATCAGGGCCTATGGCTACACCTTC.